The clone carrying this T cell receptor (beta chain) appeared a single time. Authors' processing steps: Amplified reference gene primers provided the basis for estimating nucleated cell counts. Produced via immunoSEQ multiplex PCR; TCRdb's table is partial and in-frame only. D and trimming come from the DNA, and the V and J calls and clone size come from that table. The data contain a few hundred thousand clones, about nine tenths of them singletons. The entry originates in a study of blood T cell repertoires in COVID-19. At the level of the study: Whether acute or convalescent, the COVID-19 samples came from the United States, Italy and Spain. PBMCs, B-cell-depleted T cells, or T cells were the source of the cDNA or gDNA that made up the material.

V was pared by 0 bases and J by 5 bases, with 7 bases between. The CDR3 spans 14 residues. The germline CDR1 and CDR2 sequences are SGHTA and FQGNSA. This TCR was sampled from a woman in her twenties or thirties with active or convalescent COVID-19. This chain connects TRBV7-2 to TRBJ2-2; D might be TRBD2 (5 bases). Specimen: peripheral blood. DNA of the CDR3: TGTGCCAGCAGCTTAGCGAGGACTACCGGGGAGCTGTTTTTT. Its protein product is CASSLARTTGELFF.